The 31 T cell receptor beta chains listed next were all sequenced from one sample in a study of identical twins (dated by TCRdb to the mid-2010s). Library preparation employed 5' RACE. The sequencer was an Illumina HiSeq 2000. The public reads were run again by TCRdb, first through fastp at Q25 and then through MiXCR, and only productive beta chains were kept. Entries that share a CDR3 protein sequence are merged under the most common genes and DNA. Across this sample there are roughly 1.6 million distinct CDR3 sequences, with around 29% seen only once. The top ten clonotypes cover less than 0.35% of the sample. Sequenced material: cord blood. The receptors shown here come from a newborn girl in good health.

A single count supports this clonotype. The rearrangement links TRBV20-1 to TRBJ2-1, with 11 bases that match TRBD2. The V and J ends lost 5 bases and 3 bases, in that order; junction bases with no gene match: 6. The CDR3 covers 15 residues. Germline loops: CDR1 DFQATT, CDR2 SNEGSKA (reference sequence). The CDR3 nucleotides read TGCAGTGCTGCACTAGCGGGGGCCTTCTACAATGAGCAGTTCTTC. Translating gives CSAALAGAFYNEQFF.

DNA for the CDR3: TGCAGCGTTGAAAGGGGACGAAACACCATATATTTT. This sequence encodes CSVERGRNTIYF. The chain joins TRBV29-1 to TRBJ1-3, with D perhaps matching TRBD1 (5 bases). The length of the CDR3 is 12 residues. The germline gives CDR1 SQVTM, CDR2 ANQGSEA. V dropped 2 bases and J dropped 5 bases, with 7 bases sitting between them.

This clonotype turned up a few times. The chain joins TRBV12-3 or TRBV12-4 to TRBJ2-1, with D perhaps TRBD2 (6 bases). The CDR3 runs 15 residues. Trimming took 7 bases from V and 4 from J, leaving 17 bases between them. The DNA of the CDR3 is TGTGCCAGCACCCGACTAGTGGCTCAATACAATGAGCAGTTCTTC. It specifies CASTRLVAQYNEQFF.

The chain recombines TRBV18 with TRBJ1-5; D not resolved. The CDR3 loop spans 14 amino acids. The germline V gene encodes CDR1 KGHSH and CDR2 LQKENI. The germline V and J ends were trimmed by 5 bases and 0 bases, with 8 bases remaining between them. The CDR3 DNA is TGTGCCAGCTCAGCCCAGAATAGCAATCAGCCCCAGCATTTT. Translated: CASSAQNSNQPQHF.

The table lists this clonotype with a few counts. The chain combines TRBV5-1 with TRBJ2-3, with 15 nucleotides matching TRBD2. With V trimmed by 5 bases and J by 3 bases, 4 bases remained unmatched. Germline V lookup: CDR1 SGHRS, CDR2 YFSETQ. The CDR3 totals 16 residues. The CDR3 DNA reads TGCGCCAGCAGATCTGGGACTAGCGGGAGGACAGATACGCAGTATTTT. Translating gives CASRSGTSGRTDTQYF.

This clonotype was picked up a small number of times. The CDR3 is CASSLGSYSYEQYF. CDR3 nucleotides: TGTGCCAGCAGCTTAGGTAGCTACTCCTACGAGCAGTACTTC. This chain uses TRBV7-8 with TRBJ2-7; D remains unclear. The CDR3 runs to 14 residues. Trimming pared 1 base from V and 0 bases from J, leaving 7 bases between. Per germline, CDR1 SGHVS and CDR2 FQNEAQ.

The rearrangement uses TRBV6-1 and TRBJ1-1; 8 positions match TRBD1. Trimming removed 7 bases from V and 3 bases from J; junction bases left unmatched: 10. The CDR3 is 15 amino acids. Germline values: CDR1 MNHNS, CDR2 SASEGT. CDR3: CASKRQGLGYTEAFF. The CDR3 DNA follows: TGTGCCAGCAAAAGACAGGGGTTGGGGTACACTGAAGCTTTCTTT.

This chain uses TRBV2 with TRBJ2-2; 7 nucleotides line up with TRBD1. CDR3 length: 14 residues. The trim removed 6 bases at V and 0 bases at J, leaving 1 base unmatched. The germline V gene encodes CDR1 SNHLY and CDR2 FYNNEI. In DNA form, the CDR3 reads TGTGCCAGCAGGGGACAGTCGAACACCGGGGAGCTGTTTTTT. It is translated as CASRGQSNTGELFF.

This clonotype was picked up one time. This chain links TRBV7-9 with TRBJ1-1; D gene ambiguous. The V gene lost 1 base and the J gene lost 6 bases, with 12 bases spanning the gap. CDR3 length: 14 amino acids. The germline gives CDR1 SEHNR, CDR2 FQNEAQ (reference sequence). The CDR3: CASSLDTGRAEAFF. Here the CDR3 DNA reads TGTGCCAGCAGCTTAGATACGGGTAGGGCTGAAGCTTTCTTT.

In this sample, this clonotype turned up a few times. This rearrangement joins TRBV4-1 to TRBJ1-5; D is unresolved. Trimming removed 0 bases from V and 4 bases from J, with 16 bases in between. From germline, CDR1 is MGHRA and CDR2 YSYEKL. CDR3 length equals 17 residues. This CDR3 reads CASSQEFSLRPNQPQHF. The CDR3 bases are TGCGCCAGCAGCCAAGAGTTTAGCCTTAGACCTAATCAGCCCCAGCATTTT.

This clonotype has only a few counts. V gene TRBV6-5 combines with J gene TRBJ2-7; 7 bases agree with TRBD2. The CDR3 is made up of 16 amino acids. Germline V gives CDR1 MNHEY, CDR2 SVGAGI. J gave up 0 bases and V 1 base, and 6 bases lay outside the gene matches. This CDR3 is CASSYYSGSTSYEQYF. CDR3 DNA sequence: TGTGCCAGCAGTTACTATAGCGGGTCAACCTCCTACGAGCAGTACTTC.

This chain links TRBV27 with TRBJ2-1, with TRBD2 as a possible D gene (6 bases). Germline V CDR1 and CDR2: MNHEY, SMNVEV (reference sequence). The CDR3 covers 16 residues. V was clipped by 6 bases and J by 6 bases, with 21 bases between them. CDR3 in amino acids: CASSYRATRLTNEQFF. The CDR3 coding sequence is TGTGCCAGCAGCTACCGGGCGACTAGATTGACCAATGAGCAGTTCTTC.

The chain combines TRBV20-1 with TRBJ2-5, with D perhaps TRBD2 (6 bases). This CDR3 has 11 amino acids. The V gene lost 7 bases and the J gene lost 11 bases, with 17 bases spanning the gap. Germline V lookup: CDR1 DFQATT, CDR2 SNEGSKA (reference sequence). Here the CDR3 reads CSVVGLEEQYF. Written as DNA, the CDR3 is TGCAGTGTGGTGGGACTGGAAGAGCAGTACTTC.

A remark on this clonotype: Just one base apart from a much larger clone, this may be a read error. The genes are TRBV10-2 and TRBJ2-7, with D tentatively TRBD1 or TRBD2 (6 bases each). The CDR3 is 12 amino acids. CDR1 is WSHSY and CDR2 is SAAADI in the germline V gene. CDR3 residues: CVSTTGRYEQYF. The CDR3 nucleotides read TGCGTCAGTACAACAGGGAGGTACGAGCAGTACTTC.

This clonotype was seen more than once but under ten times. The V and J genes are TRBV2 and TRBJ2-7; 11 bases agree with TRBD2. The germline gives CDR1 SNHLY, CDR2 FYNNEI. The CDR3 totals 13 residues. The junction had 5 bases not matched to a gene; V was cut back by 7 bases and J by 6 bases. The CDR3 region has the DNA TGTGCCAGCACGGCACTAGCGGGAGTCGAGCAGTACTTC. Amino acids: CASTALAGVEQYF.

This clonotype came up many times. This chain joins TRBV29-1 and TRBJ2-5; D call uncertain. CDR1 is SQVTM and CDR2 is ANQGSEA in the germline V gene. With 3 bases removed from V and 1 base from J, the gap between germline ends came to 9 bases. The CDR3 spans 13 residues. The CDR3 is CSVDFRAQETQYF. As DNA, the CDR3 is TGCAGCGTTGATTTTAGGGCCCAAGAGACCCAGTACTTC.

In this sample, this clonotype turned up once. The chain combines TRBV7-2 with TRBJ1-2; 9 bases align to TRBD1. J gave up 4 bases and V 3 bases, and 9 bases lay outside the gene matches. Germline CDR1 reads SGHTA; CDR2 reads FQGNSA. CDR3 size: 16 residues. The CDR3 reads CASSLTGGGFGYGYTF. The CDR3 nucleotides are TGTGCCAGCAGCTTGACAGGGGGGGGGTTTGGCTATGGCTACACCTTC. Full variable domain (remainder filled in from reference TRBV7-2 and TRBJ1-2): GAGVSQSPSNKVTEKGKDVELRCDPISGHTALYWYRQSLGQGLEFLIYFQGNSAPDKSGLPSDRFSAERTGGSVSTLTIQRTQQEDSAVYLCASSLTGGGFGYGYTFGSGTRLTVV.

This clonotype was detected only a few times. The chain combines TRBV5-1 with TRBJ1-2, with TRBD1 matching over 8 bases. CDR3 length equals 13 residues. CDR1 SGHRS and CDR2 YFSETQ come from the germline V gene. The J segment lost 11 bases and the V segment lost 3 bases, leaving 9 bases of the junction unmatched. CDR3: CASSYDRGQGYTF. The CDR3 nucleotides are TGCGCCAGCAGCTACGACAGGGGCCAAGGGTACACCTTC.

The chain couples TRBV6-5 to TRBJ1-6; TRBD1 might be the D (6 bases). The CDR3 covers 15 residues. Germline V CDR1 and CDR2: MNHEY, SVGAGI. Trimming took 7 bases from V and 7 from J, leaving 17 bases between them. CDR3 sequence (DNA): TGTGCCAGCACCTACCTACAGGGAGCCAATTCACCCCTCCACTTT. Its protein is CASTYLQGANSPLHF.

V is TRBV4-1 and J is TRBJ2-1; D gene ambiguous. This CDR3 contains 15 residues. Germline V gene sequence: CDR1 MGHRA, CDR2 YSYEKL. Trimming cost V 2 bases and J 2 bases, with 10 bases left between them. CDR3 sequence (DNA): TGCGCCAGCAGCCAATTTATCGGGCCCTACAATGAGCAGTTCTTC. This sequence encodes CASSQFIGPYNEQFF.

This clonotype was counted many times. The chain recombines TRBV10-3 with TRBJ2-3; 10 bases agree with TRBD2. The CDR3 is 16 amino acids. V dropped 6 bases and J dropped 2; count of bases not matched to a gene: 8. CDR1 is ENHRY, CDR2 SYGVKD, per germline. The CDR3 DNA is TGTGCCATCAGGACAAGCGGGAGGGCCCCCACAGATACGCAGTATTTT. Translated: CAIRTSGRAPTDTQYF.

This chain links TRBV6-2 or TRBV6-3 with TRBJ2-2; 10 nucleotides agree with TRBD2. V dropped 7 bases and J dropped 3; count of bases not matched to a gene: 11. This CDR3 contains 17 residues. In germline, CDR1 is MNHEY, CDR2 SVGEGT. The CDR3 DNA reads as TGTGCCAGCACCAACCGCCTAGCGGGGGACTACACCGGGGAGCTGTTTTTT. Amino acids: CASTNRLAGDYTGELFF.

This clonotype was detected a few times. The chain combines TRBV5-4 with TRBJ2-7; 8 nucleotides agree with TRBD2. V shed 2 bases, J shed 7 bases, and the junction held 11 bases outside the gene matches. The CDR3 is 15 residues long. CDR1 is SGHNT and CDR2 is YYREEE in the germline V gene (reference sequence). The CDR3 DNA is TGTGCCAGCAGCTTCTCCGGGACTAGGTCTGTAGAGCAGTACTTC. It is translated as CASSFSGTRSVEQYF.

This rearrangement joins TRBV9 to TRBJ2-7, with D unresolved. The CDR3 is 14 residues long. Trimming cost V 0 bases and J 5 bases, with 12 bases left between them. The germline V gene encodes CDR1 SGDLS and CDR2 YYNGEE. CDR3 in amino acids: CASSVDPIRDEQYF. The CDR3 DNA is TGTGCCAGCAGCGTAGATCCGATACGGGACGAGCAGTACTTC.

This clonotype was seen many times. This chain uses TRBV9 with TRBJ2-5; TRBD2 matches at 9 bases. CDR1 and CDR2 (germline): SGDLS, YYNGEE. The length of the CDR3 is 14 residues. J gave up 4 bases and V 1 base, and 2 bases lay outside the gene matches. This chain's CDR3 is CASSVTSGRETQYF. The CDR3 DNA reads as TGTGCCAGCAGCGTAACTAGCGGGCGAGAGACCCAGTACTTC.

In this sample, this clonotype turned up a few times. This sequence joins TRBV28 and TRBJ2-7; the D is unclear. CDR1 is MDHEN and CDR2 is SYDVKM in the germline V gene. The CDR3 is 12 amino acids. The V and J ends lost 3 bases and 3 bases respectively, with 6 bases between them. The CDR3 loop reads CASSFGFYEQYF. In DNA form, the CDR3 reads TGTGCCAGCAGTTTCGGGTTCTACGAGCAGTACTTC. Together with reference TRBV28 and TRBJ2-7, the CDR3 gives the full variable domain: DVKVTQSSRYLVKRTGEKVFLECVQDMDHENMFWYRQDPGLGLRLIYFSYDVKMKEKGDIPEGYSVSREKKERFSLILESASTNQTSMYLCASSFGFYEQYFGPGTRLTVT.

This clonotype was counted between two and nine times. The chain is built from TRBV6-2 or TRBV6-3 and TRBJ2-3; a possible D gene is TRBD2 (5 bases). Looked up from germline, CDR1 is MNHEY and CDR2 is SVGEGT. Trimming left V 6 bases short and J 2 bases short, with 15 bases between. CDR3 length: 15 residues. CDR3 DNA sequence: TGTGCCAGCAGCACCGAGCGGTACCCCACAGATACGCAGTATTTT. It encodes CASSTERYPTDTQYF.

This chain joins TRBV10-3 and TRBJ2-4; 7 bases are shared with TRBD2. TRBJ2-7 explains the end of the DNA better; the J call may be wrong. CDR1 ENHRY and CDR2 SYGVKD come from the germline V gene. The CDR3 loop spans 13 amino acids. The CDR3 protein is CATTGGRPYEQYF. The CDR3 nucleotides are TGTGCCACCACTGGCGGGAGACCCTACGAGCAGTACTTC.

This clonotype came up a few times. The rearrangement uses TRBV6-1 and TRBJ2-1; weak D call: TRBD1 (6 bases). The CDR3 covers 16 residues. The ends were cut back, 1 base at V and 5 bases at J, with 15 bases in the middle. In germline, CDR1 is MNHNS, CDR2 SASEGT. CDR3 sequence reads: CASSEGFSDRHNEQFF. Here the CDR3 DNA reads TGTGCCAGCAGTGAAGGTTTTTCGGACAGACACAATGAGCAGTTCTTC.

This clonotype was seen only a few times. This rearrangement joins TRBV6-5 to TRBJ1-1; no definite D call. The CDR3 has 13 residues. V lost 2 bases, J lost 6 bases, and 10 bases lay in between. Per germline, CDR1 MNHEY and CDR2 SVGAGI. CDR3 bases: TGTGCCAGCAGTTACCACTCGAGGGCTGAAGCTTTCTTT. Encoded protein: CASSYHSRAEAFF.

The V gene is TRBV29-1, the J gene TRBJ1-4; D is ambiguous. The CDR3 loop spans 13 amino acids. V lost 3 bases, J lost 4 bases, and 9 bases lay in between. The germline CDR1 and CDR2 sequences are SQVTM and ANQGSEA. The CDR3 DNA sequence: TGCAGCGTTGAGCACGTGGGTAATGAAAAACTGTTTTTT. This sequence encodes CSVEHVGNEKLFF.